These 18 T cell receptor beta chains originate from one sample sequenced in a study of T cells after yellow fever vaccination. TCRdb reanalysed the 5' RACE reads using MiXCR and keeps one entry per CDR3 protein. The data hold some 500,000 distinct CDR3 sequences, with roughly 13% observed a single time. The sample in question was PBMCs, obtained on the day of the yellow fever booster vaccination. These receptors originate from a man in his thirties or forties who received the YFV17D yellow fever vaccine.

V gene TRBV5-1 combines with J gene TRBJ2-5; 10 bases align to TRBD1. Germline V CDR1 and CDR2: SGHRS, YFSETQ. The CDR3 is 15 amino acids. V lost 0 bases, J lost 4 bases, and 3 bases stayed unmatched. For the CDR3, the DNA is TGCGCCAGCAGCTTGGCCCGGGACAGGGGAGAGACCCAGTACTTC. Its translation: CASSLARDRGETQYF.

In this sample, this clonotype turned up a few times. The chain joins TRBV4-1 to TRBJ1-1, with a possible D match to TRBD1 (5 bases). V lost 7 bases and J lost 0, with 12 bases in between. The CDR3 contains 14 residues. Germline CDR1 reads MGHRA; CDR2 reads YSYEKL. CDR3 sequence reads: CASNTGELNTEAFF. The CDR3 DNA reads TGCGCCAGCAACACAGGAGAATTGAACACTGAAGCTTTCTTT.

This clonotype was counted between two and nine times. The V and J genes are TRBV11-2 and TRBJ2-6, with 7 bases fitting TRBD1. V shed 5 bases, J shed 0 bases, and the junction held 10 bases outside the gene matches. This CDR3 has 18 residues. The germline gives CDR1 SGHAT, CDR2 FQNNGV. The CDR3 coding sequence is TGTGCCAGCAGCCGCGACAGGGCCCGTGGCTCTGGGGCCAACGTCCTGACTTTC. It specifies CASSRDRARGSGANVLTF.

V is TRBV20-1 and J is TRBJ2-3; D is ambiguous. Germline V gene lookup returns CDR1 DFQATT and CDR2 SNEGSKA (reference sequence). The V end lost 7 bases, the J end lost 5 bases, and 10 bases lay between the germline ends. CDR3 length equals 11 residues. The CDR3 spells CSVQVVDTQYF. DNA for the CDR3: TGCAGTGTCCAGGTCGTAGATACGCAGTATTTT.

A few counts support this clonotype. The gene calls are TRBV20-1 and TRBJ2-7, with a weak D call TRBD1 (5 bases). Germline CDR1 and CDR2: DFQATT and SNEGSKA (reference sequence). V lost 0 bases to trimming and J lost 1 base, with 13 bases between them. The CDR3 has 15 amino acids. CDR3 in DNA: TGCAGTGCTAGAGATTTTGTAACAGGATCCTACGAGCAGTACTTC. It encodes CSARDFVTGSYEQYF.

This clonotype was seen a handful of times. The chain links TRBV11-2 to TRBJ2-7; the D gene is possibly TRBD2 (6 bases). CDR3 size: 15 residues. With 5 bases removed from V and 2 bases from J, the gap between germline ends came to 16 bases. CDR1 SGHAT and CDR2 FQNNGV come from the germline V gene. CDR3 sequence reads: CASSTSSGLAYEQYF. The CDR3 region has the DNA TGTGCCAGCAGCACCTCGAGCGGGCTGGCCTACGAGCAGTACTTC.

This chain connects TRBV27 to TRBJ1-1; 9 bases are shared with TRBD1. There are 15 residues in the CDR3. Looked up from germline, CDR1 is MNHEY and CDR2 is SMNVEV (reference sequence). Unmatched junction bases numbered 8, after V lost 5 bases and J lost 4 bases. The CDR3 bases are TGTGCCAGCAGTAAGGGACAGGGAAAGGTCACTGAAGCTTTCTTT. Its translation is CASSKGQGKVTEAFF.

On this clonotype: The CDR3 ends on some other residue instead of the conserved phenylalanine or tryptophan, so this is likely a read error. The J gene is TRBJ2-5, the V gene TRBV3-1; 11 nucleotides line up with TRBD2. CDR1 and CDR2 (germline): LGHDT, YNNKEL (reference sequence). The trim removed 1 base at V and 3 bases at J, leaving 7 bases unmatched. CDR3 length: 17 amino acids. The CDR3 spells CASSQASSGRAEETQYL. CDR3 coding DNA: TGTGCCAGCAGCCAAGCAAGTAGCGGGAGGGCCGAAGAGACCCAGTACTTA.

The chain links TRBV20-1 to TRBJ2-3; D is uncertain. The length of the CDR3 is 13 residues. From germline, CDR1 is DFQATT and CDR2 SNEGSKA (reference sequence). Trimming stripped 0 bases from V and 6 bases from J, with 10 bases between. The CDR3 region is CSARDSEWDTQYF. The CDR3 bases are TGCAGTGCTAGAGATTCCGAGTGGGATACGCAGTATTTT.

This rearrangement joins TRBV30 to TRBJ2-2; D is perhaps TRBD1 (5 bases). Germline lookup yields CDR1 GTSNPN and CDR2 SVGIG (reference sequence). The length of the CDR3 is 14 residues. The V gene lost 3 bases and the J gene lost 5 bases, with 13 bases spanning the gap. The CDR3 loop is CAWRRQGGTGELFF. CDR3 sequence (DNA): TGTGCCTGGAGACGGCAGGGCGGTACCGGGGAGCTGTTTTTT.

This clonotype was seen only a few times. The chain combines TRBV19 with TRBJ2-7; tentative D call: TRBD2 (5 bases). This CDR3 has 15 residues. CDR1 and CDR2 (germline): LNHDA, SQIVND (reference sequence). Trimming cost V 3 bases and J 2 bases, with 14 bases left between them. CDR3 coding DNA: TGTGCCAGTAGTATTGGGCGGGTCTTCACCTACGAGCAGTACTTC. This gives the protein CASSIGRVFTYEQYF.

In nucleotides, the CDR3 is TGTGCCATCAAGAGGGACTCGCCAGATACGCAGTATTTT. It yields the protein CAIKRDSPDTQYF. The chain links TRBV10-3 to TRBJ2-3; tentatively, D is TRBD2 (6 bases). V was clipped by 7 bases and J by 4 bases, with 12 bases between them. This CDR3 spans 13 amino acids. Per the germline V gene, CDR1 is ENHRY and CDR2 is SYGVKD.

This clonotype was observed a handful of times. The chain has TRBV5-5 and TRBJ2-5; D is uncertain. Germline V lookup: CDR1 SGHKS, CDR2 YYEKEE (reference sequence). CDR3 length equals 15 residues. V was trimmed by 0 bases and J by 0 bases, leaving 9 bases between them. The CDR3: CASSLDNSYQETQYF. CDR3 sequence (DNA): TGTGCCAGCAGCTTGGATAACAGCTACCAAGAGACCCAGTACTTC.

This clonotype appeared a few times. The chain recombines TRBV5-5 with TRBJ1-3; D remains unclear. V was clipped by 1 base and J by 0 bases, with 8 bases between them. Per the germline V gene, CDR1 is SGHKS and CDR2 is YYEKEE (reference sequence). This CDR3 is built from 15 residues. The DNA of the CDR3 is TGTGCCAGCAGCTTGACAGACCACTCTGGAAACACCATATATTTT. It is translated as CASSLTDHSGNTIYF.

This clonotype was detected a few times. The CDR3 coding sequence is TGTGCCAGCAGTGACGCTTTGGTATTCGGGATGGGAAACATTCAGTACTTC. As protein: CASSDALVFGMGNIQYF. J is TRBJ2-4 and V is TRBV5-6, with a weak D call TRBD2 (5 bases). CDR1 and CDR2 (germline): SGHDT, YYEEEE. This CDR3 contains 17 residues. V was clipped by 5 bases and J by 6 bases, with 24 bases between them.

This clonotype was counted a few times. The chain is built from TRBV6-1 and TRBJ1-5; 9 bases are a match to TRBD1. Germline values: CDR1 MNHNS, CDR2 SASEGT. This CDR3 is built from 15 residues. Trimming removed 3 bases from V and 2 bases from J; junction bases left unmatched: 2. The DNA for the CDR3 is TGTGCCAGCAGTGAGGACAGGGGCGGCAATCAGCCCCAGCATTTT. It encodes CASSEDRGGNQPQHF.

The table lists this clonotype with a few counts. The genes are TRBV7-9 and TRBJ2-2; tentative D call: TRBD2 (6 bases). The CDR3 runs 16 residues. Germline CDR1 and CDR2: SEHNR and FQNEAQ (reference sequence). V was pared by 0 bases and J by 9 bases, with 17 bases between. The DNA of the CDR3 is TGTGCCAGCAGCTTAGCGCGGGGCGGCAGGCACCGGGAGCTGTTTTTT. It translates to CASSLARGGRHRELFF.

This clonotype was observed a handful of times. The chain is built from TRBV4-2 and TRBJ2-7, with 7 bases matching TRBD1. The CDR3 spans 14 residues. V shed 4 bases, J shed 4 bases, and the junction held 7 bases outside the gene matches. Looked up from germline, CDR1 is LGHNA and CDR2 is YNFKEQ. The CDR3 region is CASSPRDREYEQYF. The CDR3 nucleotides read TGTGCCAGCAGCCCCCGGGACAGAGAATACGAGCAGTACTTC.